Presented here are 10 T cell receptor beta chains from one specimen sequenced in a study of blood T cells in healthy people across ages. Primers used in a second PCR of roughly 6 to 11 cycles were a sample-barcoded 5' primer and a J-beta primer mix. TCRdb passed the 5' RACE reads through MiXCR, listing each CDR3 protein once. The table shows some 1,000,000 distinct CDR3 sequences, with approximately 26% occurring only once. The sample was also linked to a second study, of T cells of mothers and their children.

Sequenced material: blood. These receptors originate from a girl aged 2-10 years in good health.

The chain uses TRBV13 and TRBJ2-7; D possibly uses TRBD1 or TRBD2 (5 bases each). The CDR3 is 15 residues long. The germline V and J ends were trimmed by 5 bases and 3 bases, with 17 bases remaining between them. CDR1 is PRHDT, CDR2 FYEKMQ, per germline (reference sequence). The CDR3 DNA reads TGTGCCAGCAGCGGAACGGGGACCACAAGCTACGAGCAGTACTTC. It translates to CASSGTGTTSYEQYF.

The sample holds a few counts of this clonotype. The chain uses TRBV7-2 and TRBJ1-2; 9 positions agree with TRBD1. Germline V gene sequence: CDR1 SGHTA, CDR2 FQGNSA. The ends lost 3 bases at V and 7 bases at J; junction bases unmatched: 9. CDR3 size: 15 residues. CDR3 loop: CASSLTGGVNRGYTF. The CDR3 coding sequence is TGTGCCAGCAGCTTGACAGGGGGTGTGAATCGTGGCTACACCTTC.

This rearrangement joins TRBV15 to TRBJ2-7; 11 bases are a match to TRBD2. This CDR3 has 16 residues. Germline CDR1 and CDR2: LNHNV and YYDKDF (reference sequence). V gave up 0 bases and J gave up 6 bases; unmatched junction bases: 7. The CDR3 DNA reads TGTGCCACCAGCAGAGATTTAGCGGGAGGGCTAGGCGAGCAGTACTTC. Translating it yields CATSRDLAGGLGEQYF.

The chain joins TRBV29-1 to TRBJ2-1, with 11 bases lining up with TRBD2. Germline lookup yields CDR1 SQVTM and CDR2 ANQGSEA. CDR3 length: 13 residues. V gave up 4 bases and J gave up 10 bases; unmatched junction bases: 6. As DNA, the CDR3 is TGCAGCGTTGGGTCTAGCGGGAGGAGAGAGCAGTTCTTC. Its protein product is CSVGSSGRREQFF.

This sequence joins TRBV10-3 and TRBJ1-3, with D possibly matching TRBD1 (5 bases). Per germline, CDR1 ENHRY and CDR2 SYGVKD. CDR3 length: 17 amino acids. The germline V and J ends were trimmed by 8 bases and 1 base, with 21 bases remaining between them. CDR3 residues: CAISVAQGYLSGNTIYF. In DNA, the CDR3 is TGTGCCATCTCCGTGGCCCAGGGTTACTTATCTGGAAACACCATATATTTT.

This clonotype was seen only a few times. The V call is TRBV10-2, the J call TRBJ1-2; D is unresolved. V was clipped by 2 bases and J by 4 bases, with 14 bases between them. Germline V gene sequence: CDR1 WSHSY, CDR2 SAAADI. CDR3 length: 15 amino acids. CDR3 protein: CASSEVSVGLYGYTF. The CDR3 DNA sequence: TGCGCCAGCAGTGAGGTTTCAGTCGGACTCTATGGCTACACCTTC.

This clonotype was detected only a few times. Since no conserved phenylalanine or tryptophan closes the CDR3, a read error is the likely cause. The chain recombines TRBV14 with TRBJ2-4; D assignment may be TRBD1 or TRBD2 (5 bases each). Trimming pared 4 bases from V and 5 bases from J, leaving 12 bases between. In germline, CDR1 is SGHDN, CDR2 FVKESK. There are 14 residues in the CDR3. The CDR3 loop is CASSPGPLQNIQYL. In nucleotides, the CDR3 is TGTGCCAGCAGCCCGGGACCGCTCCAAAACATTCAGTACCTC.

The chain carries TRBV29-1 and TRBJ1-2; D unresolved. Trimming stripped 2 bases from V and 7 bases from J, with 14 bases between. The CDR3 consists of 13 residues. Germline CDR1 SQVTM, CDR2 ANQGSEA. The CDR3 sequence is CSVESHGRPGYTF. In DNA, the CDR3 is TGCAGCGTTGAATCGCATGGCCGACCTGGCTACACCTTC.

The V call is TRBV20-1, the J call TRBJ2-7; D may be TRBD1 or TRBD2 (5 bases each). Trimming took 5 bases from V and 0 from J, leaving 17 bases between them. The germline V gene has CDR1 DFQATT and CDR2 SNEGSKA (reference sequence). CDR3 length: 15 residues. DNA of the CDR3: TGCAGTGCTTGGGACCGACAGCCGGGCTCCTACGAGCAGTACTTC. Translation gives CSAWDRQPGSYEQYF.

This clonotype was observed a handful of times. The chain is built from TRBV14 and TRBJ1-2; D is unclear. The V gene lost 4 bases and the J gene lost 4 bases, with 10 bases spanning the gap. This CDR3 comprises 13 residues. Germline lookup yields CDR1 SGHDN and CDR2 FVKESK. The CDR3 loop reads CASSPSLSYGYTF. CDR3 nucleotides: TGTGCCAGCAGCCCTAGCTTGAGCTATGGCTACACCTTC.